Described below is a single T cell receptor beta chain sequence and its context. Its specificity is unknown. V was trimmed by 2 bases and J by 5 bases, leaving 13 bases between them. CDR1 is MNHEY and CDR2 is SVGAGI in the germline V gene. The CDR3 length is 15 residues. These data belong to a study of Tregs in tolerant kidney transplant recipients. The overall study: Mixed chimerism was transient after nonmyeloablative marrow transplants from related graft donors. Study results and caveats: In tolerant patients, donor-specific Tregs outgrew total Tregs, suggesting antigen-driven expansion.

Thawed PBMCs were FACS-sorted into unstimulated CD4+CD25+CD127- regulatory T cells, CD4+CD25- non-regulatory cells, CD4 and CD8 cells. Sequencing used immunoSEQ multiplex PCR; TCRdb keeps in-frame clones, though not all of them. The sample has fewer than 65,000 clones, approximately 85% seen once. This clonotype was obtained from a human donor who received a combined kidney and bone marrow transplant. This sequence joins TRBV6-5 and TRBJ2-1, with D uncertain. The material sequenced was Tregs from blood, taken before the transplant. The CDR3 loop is CASSYPGRTHNEQFF. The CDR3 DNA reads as TGTGCCAGCAGTTACCCCGGACGGACCCACAATGAGCAGTTCTTC.